A selection of T cell receptor beta chains follows, all from one sample in a study of sequential checkpoint blockade in melanoma. Profiling relied on immunoSEQ multiplex PCR, and the TCRdb table lists in-frame clones only, not all of them. The data contain roughly 16,000 clones, approximately 70% of them singletons. Sequenced here: CD8+ T cells sorted from blood (inferred from file names), sampled from a patient given nivolumab and ipilimumab in sequence. These receptors all stem from a human donor with melanoma. CDR3s leave out the opening cysteine and the closing phenylalanine or tryptophan.

j_call,v_call,cdr3_aa
TRBJ1-1,TRBV4-1,ASSQVGDTSTEAF
TRBJ2-1,TRBV7-3,ASSYGGRPQGNEQF
TRBJ1-6,TRBV27,ASSLGRNNSPLH
TRBJ2-7,TRBV7-9,ASSAPGLGNYEQY
TRBJ1-2,TRBV6-4,ASAPGGNYGYT
TRBJ2-7,TRBV4-1,ASSQDGLADSYEQY
TRBJ1-1,TRBV9,ASSSPRQIMNTEAF
TRBJ1-1,TRBV11-3,ASSAKGSWANTEAF
TRBJ2-7,TRBV19,ASSNDRGGLDVQY
TRBJ1-1,TRBV6-5,ASSFPGTGGGTEAF
TRBJ1-5,TRBV10-3,AVGTGDSNQPQH
TRBJ1-1,TRBV4-3,ASSQDPGMNTEAF
TRBJ1-2,TRBV27,ASSLGGAPYGYT
TRBJ1-1,TRBV28,ASRAAGMNTEAF
TRBJ2-1,TRBV27,ASSPDRSNLRTPPNEQF
TRBJ2-2,TRBV5-4,ASSGGLNTGELF
TRBJ2-5,TRBV5-3,ARSLVSGGSETQY
TRBJ2-3,TRBV19,ASSMGGGQVEY
TRBJ2-1,TRBV7-9,ASSDRAGEVSSYNEQF
TRBJ1-2,TRBV7-9,ASSAQGAGYT
TRBJ2-3,TRBV2,ASSVSRHTDTQY
TRBJ1-1,TRBV4-3,ASSHRGSEAF
TRBJ2-7,TRBV11-3,ASSLGGAVYEQY
TRBJ2-3,TRBV7-3,ASSHTGGRTDTQY
TRBJ2-7,TRBV4-3,ASSQDIGRAFYEQY
TRBJ2-2,TRBV6-5,ASSYGVGELF
TRBJ2-7,TRBV21-1,ASTPDGSLNEQY
TRBJ1-2,TRBV29-1,SVDPRTGGKDGYT
TRBJ1-2,TRBV9,ASSLKSVTGKGSWGYT
TRBJ2-5,TRBV5-6,ASSLVSLAGEETQY
TRBJ2-7,TRBV2,ASSARITYEQY
.,TRBV7-2,ASSGDRGYEQY
TRBJ2-3,TRBV7-2,ASSLGDSPGTDTQY
TRBJ2-7,TRBV15,ATSAPFGSSYEQY
TRBJ1-1,TRBV7-9,ASSSTGTTNTEAF
TRBJ1-4,TRBV15,ATSGRDSLFNEKLF
TRBJ2-7,TRBV9,ASSGGTTYEQY
TRBJ2-7,TRBV2,ASYDRGSYEQY
TRBJ2-7,TRBV6-1,ASNPGTHYEQY
TRBJ2-5,TRBV6-4,ASSDSQGLETQY
TRBJ1-5,TRBV27,ASRPQGASYSNQPQH
TRBJ1-3,TRBV28,ASSRIRGGSRNTIY
TRBJ1-3,TRBV27,ASSIGEETGNTIY
TRBJ2-7,TRBV7-2,ASSFSGSYEQY
TRBJ2-1,TRBV27,ASSPWRQNNEQF
TRBJ2-7,TRBV4-3,ASSQVAGGEYEQY
TRBJ2-7,TRBV9,ASSRGTSGTFSYEQY
TRBJ2-7,TRBV15,ATSSTGGSHSYEQY
TRBJ2-7,TRBV7-6,ASSVEEGGAYEQY
TRBJ2-1,TRBV19,ASSIKEGSYNEQF
TRBJ2-7,TRBV5-5,ASSIGTEQY